A few counts support the clone carrying this T cell receptor (beta chain). Its specificity is unknown. This sample stems from a study of CD8 T cells in ankylosing spondylitis. Findings and caveats of the study: Ankylosing spondylitis blood appeared to be characterized by a TCR beta motif of eight highly homologous variants.

TCRdb fed the 5' RACE reads into MiXCR, producing one record per CDR3 protein. The table shows about 800,000 distinct CDR3 sequences, with roughly 10% occurring only once. V was cut by 2 bases and J by 6 bases, with 14 bases left in between. The germline V gene encodes CDR1 SGHTA and CDR2 FQGNSA. The CDR3 has 15 amino acids. The gene calls are TRBV7-2 and TRBJ1-5, with D tentatively TRBD1 (5 bases). Sequences were obtained from blood, either unsorted or a sorted T cell fraction (not recorded which). The receptor was isolated from a male donor with ankylosing spondylitis. The CDR3 sequence is CASSLRDGRTQPQHF. The CDR3 DNA reads TGTGCCAGCAGCTTAAGGGACGGGAGGACTCAGCCCCAGCATTTT.